This T cell receptor beta chain comes out of a study of cytomegalovirus exposure and HLA in healthy donors (TCRdb year 2017). About the investigation overall: In an earlier analysis of under 600 of the donors, 250 to 350 Gb of sequence data and 90 million to 120 million unique TCR beta sequences from about 190 million T cells were reported. In a later analysis, previously published TCR beta repertoires from about 670 donors were re-analyzed and high-resolution HLA genotyping was added so that TCR occurrence patterns could be studied. The genetic ancestry cluster associated with self-reported Caucasian donors included over 65% of the roughly 410 genotyped donors. In a later genetic analysis, genome-wide SNP genotypes for about 60% of the 666 donors were used, and that subset was treated as a discovery cohort. In addition to the first cohort of 650 to 800 subjects, a separate validation cohort of 100 to 150 different subjects was used. Rather than drawing on any new phenotypic data, the later analysis identified candidate immune exposures from TCR beta sequences and the way those sequences occurred across donors. The study used immunosequencing to profile the T cell repertoires of some 600 subjects and linked those repertoires to cytomegalovirus serostatus. Both class I and class II loci were covered by HLA typing, at four-digit resolution. About 280 gigabases of sequencing data and approximately 92 million unique TCR sequences made up an early release that covered over 550 HLA-typed donors. Across 398 genotyped donors of the cohort, an average of about 200,000 unique TCR beta nucleotide sequences per donor were sequenced, and roughly 20% of those sequences were non-productive. To predict cytomegalovirus infection status, the study combined high-throughput TCR immunosequencing, statistical association of individual TCRs with disease status, and machine learning. Every repertoire in the discovery cohort had been generated on one and the same sequencing platform. Typing coverage differed by locus: A, B, C, DRB1 and DQB1 were typed in roughly 620-640 donors, DQA1 in about 500, DPA1 in approximately 610, and DPB1 in 450 to 480. The study aimed to test whether signatures of past pathogen exposure could be identified by cataloging public T cell receptors. Roughly five DR-DQ haplotypes were handled as single units for association and clustering because linkage in the cohort was strong. Donor age, sex, ethnicity and CMV serostatus were compiled together with the repertoire data. An earlier analysis of nearly 600 of the donors applied high-throughput TCR beta sequencing to assess whether each TCR beta V gene segment acted as functional or pseudogenic. The paper as a whole reports these results and caveats: HLA typing was unavailable for some donors at each locus, so association tests used only the typed subset. A few of the identified cytomegalovirus-associated TCR beta chains were confirmed in vitro to be specific for cytomegalovirus antigens. While some public TCRs were present in many individuals, most TCR sequences turned up only very rarely across donors. A cluster of highly shared sequence variants was judged likely to represent a technical artifact of the sequencing pipeline. A further reported finding was that TCR beta sequences accurately predicted the HLA-A and HLA-B alleles for most subjects in the first cohort. The presence/absence analyses assumed that sequencing depth was roughly uniform across donors, and that assumption may not be true. Because counts were too low, seventeen rarely observed V segments, including chromosome 9 orphons, were left out of the earlier analysis of some 600 of the donors. The only immune exposure information available for the cohort was CMV serostatus. Some IMGT-functional V segments, including TRBV6-2 and TRBV6-3, could not be told apart with the 87-base-pair reads, so those segments were excluded. Correlated functional status among segregating V segments might reflect linkage disequilibrium, but an unknown experimental factor could not be ruled out. A later genetic analysis reported fewer N-insertions in productive TCRs among donors in an Asian-associated ancestry cluster than the roughly 700-donor mean. At a false discovery rate of 0.05, a later analysis linked around 17,000 TCR beta sequences to specific HLA alleles. In this cohort, only TCR beta chains were sequenced, and detectable features were limited by the absence of alpha or paired-chain data. In a later analysis, several top co-occurrence clusters were reported to appear linked to parvovirus B19, influenza, CMV and Epstein-Barr virus. Compared with equally common non-associated chains, HLA-associated TCR beta chains in a later analysis were more clonally expanded and had lower generation probabilities. When HLA alleles, especially DR and DQ, strongly co-occurred, TCR associations were difficult to assign to individual alleles. V-gene and J-gene trimming of TCR beta chains was associated with a missense DCLRE1C variant in a later genetic analysis, and the association was replicated in an independent cohort. In an earlier analysis of 587 of the donors, most TCR beta V segments were observed in productive rearrangements about 90% or about 30% of the time, broadly matching IMGT annotations. Most CMV-associated TCR beta chains appeared to be HLA-restricted in a later analysis, and the HLA associations seemed to be driven largely by CMV exposure. According to a later analysis, TCR association rates differed among HLA loci, with DRB1 alleles showing the most associated TCRs and HLA-C alleles showing the fewest. It was suggested by the authors that the approach could potentially be generalized to other disease states and immunological phenotypes. The classifier was reported to diagnose cytomegalovirus status with high specificity and sensitivity in both the original cohort and the validation cohort. A total of about 180 TCR beta chains were listed by the study as associated with cytomegalovirus.

For this clone: Its recognized antigen is unknown. No quality values exist for individual bases; no much larger clone is one base distant.

The germline V gene yields MNHEY for CDR1 and SVGAGI for CDR2. Trimming leaves V shorter by 5 bases and J shorter by 1 base, with the junction holding 4 bases beyond the gene matches. Including the terminal cysteine and phenylalanine, the CDR3 comprises 15 residues. Of the read, only the CDR3 DNA is kept; its 45 bases are in frame from base 1. Library construction relied on the immunoSEQ multiplex PCR assay. For the multiplex PCR, a mixture combining 60 forward primers for TCR Vbeta segments and 13 reverse primers for TCR Jbeta segments was used. The CDR3 region of rearranged TCR beta genes was amplified from genomic DNA with a multiplex PCR assay. Amplified TCR beta libraries were sequenced as 87-base-pair reads on the Illumina HiSeq System. In the original analysis: In a later analysis, approximately 74 million unique TCR beta chains were counted across the approximately 640 repertoires, and about 9.9 million of these chains were shared by at least two donors. A nearest-neighbor algorithm error-corrected the raw reads and collapsed the reads into unique sequences, merging closely related sequences to remove PCR and sequencing errors. V, D and J gene segments were assigned by aligning CDR3 sequences to IMGT reference sequences. Each retained sequence needed at least a six-nucleotide match to both a V gene segment and a J gene segment. A rearrangement was called productive if the CDR3 had no stop codons and remained in frame with V and J, and every other rearrangement was called non-productive. Following IMGT convention, CDR3 was defined as the stretch from the second conserved V-encoded cysteine up to the conserved J-encoded phenylalanine. Sequences without an unambiguous match to a single V gene segment were excluded from the earlier analysis of 450 to 750 of the donors. In an earlier analysis of approximately 500 of the donors, a V segment was called functional when productive rearrangements were above 56.7%, and segregating when the standard deviation between donors exceeded 5%. A statistical classification framework was built for diagnosing cytomegalovirus status from the catalog of TCR beta chain sequences. A later analysis assigned V and J genes by comparing TCR nucleotide sequences with IMGT/GENE-DB human TR gene sequences. A later analysis assigned CDR3 sequences and most-parsimonious VDJ recombination scenarios with the TCRdist pipeline. In a later analysis, every TCR beta chain was defined by the combination of its CDR3 amino acid sequence and its V-gene family, and reads without a unique V-gene family were dropped. To address suspected cross-contamination and a sequencing artifact, a later analysis removed 592 highly shared, low-generation-probability nucleotide sequences. For each public chain, a later analysis derived a clonal expansion index from normalized ranks of inferred template counts within each repertoire. In a later analysis, generation probabilities were computed with a VDJ recombination model fitted to out-of-frame rearrangements, and the resulting probabilities were checked against IGoR. In a later analysis, TCR-TCR, TCR-HLA and TCR-CMV co-occurrence was scored with hypergeometric tests, and a repertoire-size bias correction was applied to TCR pairs. False discovery rates were estimated in a later analysis by permuting HLA or CMV assignments 20 times. In a later analysis, co-occurring TCRs were grouped with DBSCAN, and TCRdist sequence similarity was added when clustering was performed within HLA-allele-positive subsets. Repertoires with fewer than 30,000 or more than 120,000 public chains, plus five repertoires with anomalous nucleotide sharing, were excluded from co-occurrence clustering. TCRdb limited this immuneACCESS table to in-frame rearrangements with V and J called. A share of clones is missing; checked studies link under half to unresolved V genes, and the rest is unexplained. V and J calls and clone size come straight from that table; D and trimming were deduced from the DNA. The sample yields about 130,000 clones; roughly 80% were counted once. The top ten constitute over 1% of the sample.

The cohort consisted of 666 healthy bone marrow donors. At the time of sampling, every cohort member was nominally healthy, though immune exposures that went unrecorded were likely present. The donor was CMV seronegative and belonged to the group of 350 or so seronegative cohort members. A peripheral blood sample was provided by each donor, and peripheral blood mononuclear cells were used for TCR beta sequencing. The Qiagen DNeasy Blood Extraction Kit was used to extract genomic DNA from the blood cell samples. The sequence was collected from a boy between 10 and 17 years old in good health and CMV-seronegative. Input material: PBMCs. The chain is made from TRBV6-5 and TRBJ2-7, with TRBD2 matching 11 junction bases. The DNA sequence follows: TGTGCCAGCAGTGCCACTAGCGGGAGATCCTACGAGCAGTACTTC. It translates as CASSATSGRSYEQYF.